This TCR beta chain is from a study of blood T cell repertoires in COVID-19. How the authors handled the data: Researchers report that nucleated cell counts were estimated from reference gene primer amplification. The repertoire was sequenced with immunoSEQ multiplex PCR; TCRdb's copy has only in-frame clones and lacks some. The DNA gave D and trimming, while V, J and clone size come from that table. In the table there are about 230,000 clones, around 80% of which are singletons. Trimming cost V 2 bases and J 1 base, with 6 bases left between them. CDR3 length equals 13 residues. Per germline, CDR1 SEHNR and CDR2 FQNEAQ (reference sequence).

The genes are TRBV7-9 and TRBJ2-7; the D gene is possibly TRBD2 (5 bases). This TCR was recovered from a man between 35 and 55 years old with acute or convalescent COVID-19. The sample was peripheral blood. The CDR3 DNA reads TGTGCCAGCAGCTTAAGGGAGTCCTACGAGCAGTACTTC. Amino acid sequence: CASSLRESYEQYF.